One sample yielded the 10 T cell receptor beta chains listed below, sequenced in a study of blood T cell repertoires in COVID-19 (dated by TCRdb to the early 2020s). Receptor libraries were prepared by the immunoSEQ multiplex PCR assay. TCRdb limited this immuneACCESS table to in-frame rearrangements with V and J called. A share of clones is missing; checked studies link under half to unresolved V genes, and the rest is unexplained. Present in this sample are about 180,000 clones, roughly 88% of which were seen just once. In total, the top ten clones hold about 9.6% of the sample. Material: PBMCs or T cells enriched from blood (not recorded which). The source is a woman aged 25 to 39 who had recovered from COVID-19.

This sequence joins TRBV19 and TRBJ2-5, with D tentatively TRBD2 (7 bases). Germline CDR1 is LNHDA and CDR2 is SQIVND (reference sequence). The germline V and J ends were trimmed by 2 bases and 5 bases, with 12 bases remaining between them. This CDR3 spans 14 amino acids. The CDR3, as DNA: TGTGCCAGTAGTATATCGGGGGGCGGGGAGACCCAGTACTTC. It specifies CASSISGGGETQYF.

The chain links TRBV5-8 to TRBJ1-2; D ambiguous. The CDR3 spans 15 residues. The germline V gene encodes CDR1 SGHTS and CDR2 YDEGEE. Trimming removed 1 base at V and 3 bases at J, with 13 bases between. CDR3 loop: CASSLLSGEHYGYTF. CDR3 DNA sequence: TGTGCCAGCAGCTTGTTATCGGGAGAGCACTATGGCTACACCTTC.

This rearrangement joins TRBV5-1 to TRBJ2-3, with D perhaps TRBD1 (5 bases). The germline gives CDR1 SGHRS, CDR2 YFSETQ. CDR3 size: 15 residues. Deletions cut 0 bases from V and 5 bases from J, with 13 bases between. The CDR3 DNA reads TGCGCCAGCAGCTTGGGACAGCTTGACCAAGATACGCAGTATTTT. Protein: CASSLGQLDQDTQYF.

CDR3 region: CASSSTGVSYNEQFF. The CDR3 DNA sequence: TGTGCCAGCTCATCGACAGGGGTTTCCTACAATGAGCAGTTCTTC. The chain couples TRBV18 to TRBJ2-1; TRBD1 agrees at 8 bases. CDR3 length: 15 residues. The junction had 4 bases not matched to a gene; V was cut back by 5 bases and J by 1 base. Germline V gene lookup returns CDR1 KGHSH and CDR2 LQKENI.

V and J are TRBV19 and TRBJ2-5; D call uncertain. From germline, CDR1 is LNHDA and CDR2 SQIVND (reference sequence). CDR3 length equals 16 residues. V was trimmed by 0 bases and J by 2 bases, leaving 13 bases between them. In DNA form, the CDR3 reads TGTGCCAGTAGTATAGATTTTACAGCCCCGCAAGAGACCCAGTACTTC. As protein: CASSIDFTAPQETQYF.

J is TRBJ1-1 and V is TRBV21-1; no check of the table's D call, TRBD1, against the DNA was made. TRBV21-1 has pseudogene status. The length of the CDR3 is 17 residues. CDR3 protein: CASSKGLGQLMNTEAFF. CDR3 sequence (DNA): TGTGCCAGCAGCAAAGGTTTAGGACAGCTCATGAACACTGAAGCTTTCTTT.

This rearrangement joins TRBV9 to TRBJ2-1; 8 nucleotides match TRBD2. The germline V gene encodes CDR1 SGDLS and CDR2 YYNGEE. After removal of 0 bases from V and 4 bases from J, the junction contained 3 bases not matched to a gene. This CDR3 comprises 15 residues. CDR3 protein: CASSVGAGAYNEQFF. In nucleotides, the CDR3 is TGTGCCAGCAGCGTAGGAGCGGGAGCTTACAATGAGCAGTTCTTC.

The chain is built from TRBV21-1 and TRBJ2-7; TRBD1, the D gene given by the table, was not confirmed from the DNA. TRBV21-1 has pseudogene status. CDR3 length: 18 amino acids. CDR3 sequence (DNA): TGTGCCAGCAGCAAAGACGAAAGGACAGCCCGATCTGAGGACGAGCAGTACTTC. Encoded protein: CASSKDERTARSEDEQYF.

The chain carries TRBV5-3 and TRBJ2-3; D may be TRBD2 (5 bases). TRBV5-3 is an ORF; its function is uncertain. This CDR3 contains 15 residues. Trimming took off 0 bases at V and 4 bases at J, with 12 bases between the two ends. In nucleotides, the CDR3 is TGTGCCAGAAGCTTGGTTGGAGGATTAGCAGATACGCAGTATTTT. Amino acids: CARSLVGGLADTQYF.

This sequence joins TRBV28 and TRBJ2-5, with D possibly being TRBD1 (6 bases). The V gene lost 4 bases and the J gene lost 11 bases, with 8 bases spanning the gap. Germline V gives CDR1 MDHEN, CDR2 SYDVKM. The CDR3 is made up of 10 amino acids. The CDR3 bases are TGTGCCAGCAGTTCCACAGGGCAGTACTTC. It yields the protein CASSSTGQYF.